This T cell receptor beta chain was retrieved from a study of T cell repertoires in cytomegalovirus infection (dated by TCRdb to between 2019 and 2020). General notes on the study: The peptide stimulations were aimed at well-studied HLA-B-restricted epitopes as well as recently identified HLA-C-restricted CMV epitopes, whose presentation resists viral immunomodulation. The HLA type of each donor mattered for the analysis, because public TCR beta signatures pointed to carriage of CMV infection along with the matching HLA type. Paper-wide results and their limitations: In both this cohort and an independent roughly 360-donor cohort, the cumulative frequency of public TCR beta family members distinguished carriers of CMV infection plus the relevant HLA type. The ex vivo response was dominated by HLA-C-restricted CMV-specific TCR beta clonotypes, which also provided the single most frequent clonotype in two of eight donors.

The sample's treatment or condition label, decoded: in vitro stimulation with specific CMV peptide epitopes to enrich CMV-specific T cells. The sample was run on an Illumina HiSeq 1500. TCRdb handled the public reads itself, with Q25 trimming in fastp and clone calling in MiXCR, and kept productive beta chains. Each CDR3 protein gets just one entry, which takes the most common genes and DNA from the rows behind it. For this sample there are some 940,000 distinct CDR3 sequences; 31% appear just once. The ten largest clonotypes hold around 15% of the sample. The CDR3 runs 14 amino acids, cysteine and phenylalanine included. Kept here is only the CDR3 DNA, which spans 42 bases and is read in frame from base 1. CDR1 and CDR2, per the germline V gene (reference sequence), are MNHEY and SMNVEV. Unmatched junction bases come to 6, with V trimmed by 6 bases and J by 4 bases. For this clonotype: Its target antigen remains unknown. Within one base of it there is no much larger clone, and no base qualities were kept.

Sequenced here: cultured CD8+ T cells from PBMCs, sampled from culture after CMV antigen stimulation. The sequence links TRBV27 to TRBJ2-1; 7 of the junction bases match TRBD1. The TCR comes from a human donor in good health (CMV status not recorded). Some clones in this sample may be carry-over from other donors' samples. The DNA sequence follows: TGTGCCAGCAGAGACCAGGGGGAGTACAATGAGCAGTTCTTC. Translated, it reads CASRDQGEYNEQFF.